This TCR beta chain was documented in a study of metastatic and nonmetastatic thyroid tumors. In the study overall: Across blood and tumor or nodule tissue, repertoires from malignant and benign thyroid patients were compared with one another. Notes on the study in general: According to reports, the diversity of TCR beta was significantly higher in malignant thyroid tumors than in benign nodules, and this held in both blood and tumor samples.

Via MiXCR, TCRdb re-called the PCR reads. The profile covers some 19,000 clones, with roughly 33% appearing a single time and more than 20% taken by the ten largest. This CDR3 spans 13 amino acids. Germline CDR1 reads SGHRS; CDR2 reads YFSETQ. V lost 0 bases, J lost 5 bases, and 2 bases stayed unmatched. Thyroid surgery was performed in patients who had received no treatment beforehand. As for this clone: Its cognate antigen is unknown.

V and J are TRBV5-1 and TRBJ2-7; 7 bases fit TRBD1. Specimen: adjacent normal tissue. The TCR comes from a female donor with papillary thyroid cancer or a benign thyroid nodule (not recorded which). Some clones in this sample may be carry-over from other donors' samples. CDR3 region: CASSLVDRDEQYF. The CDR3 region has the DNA TGCGCCAGCAGCTTGGTTGACAGGGACGAGCAGTACTTC. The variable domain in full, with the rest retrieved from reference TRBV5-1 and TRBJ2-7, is KAGVTQTPRYLIKTRGQQVTLSCSPISGHRSVSWYQQTPGQGLQFLFEYFSETQRNKGNFPGRFSGRQFSNSRSEMNVSTLELGDSALYLCASSLVDRDEQYFGPGTRLTVT.